This T cell receptor beta chain is from a study of blood T cells in healthy people across ages. Extracted total RNA amounted to at least 5 micrograms for each sample. Trimming stripped 4 bases from V and 1 base from J, with 4 bases between. Germline CDR1 is DFQATT and CDR2 is SNEGSKA (reference sequence). The CDR3 contains 11 residues. A second PCR, run for about 7 to 11 cycles, used a sample-barcoded 5' primer plus a J-beta primer mix. TCRdb re-called the 5' RACE reads with MiXCR, one entry per CDR3 protein. The repertoire holds about 640,000 distinct CDR3 sequences, with about 53% as singletons. Sequenced input: blood. V and J are TRBV20-1 and TRBJ1-2; D gene unclear. The receptor's source is a man between 60 and 70 years old in good health. CDR3 sequence reads: CSAIYNYGYTF. In DNA form, the CDR3 reads TGCAGTGCTATCTATAACTATGGCTACACCTTC.